The rows below give T cell receptor beta chains drawn from one sample of a study of brain T cells in children with intractable seizures. Sequencing used immunoSEQ multiplex PCR; TCRdb keeps in-frame clones, though not all of them. The sample consists of tens of thousands of clones, approximately 90% of them appearing once. Specimen: peripheral blood, collected at surgery. These receptors originate from a girl aged 2 to 10 with tuberous sclerosis and intractable seizures. Each CDR3 is given with its conserved first and last residue. D genes are given only for firm matches. Clone size is stated in some rows and not others, as once, few, many or a class when expanded.

D gene: -
V gene: TRBV6-1
J gene: TRBJ2-5
clone size: -
CDR3 protein: CASSDSLAETQYF
CDR3 DNA: TGTGCCAGCAGTGATTCGTTAGCGGAGACCCAGTACTTC

D gene: -
V gene: TRBV2
J gene: TRBJ1-6
clone size: -
CDR3 protein: CASSRTVNSPLHF
CDR3 DNA: TGTGCCAGCAGTCGGACAGTTAATTCACCCCTCCACTTT

D gene: -
V gene: TRBV4-1
J gene: TRBJ2-2
clone size: -
CDR3 protein: CASSQGLERGWGELFF
CDR3 DNA: TGCGCCAGCAGCCAAGGGCTGGAAAGGGGATGGGGGGAGCTGTTTTTT

D gene: -
V gene: TRBV5-1
J gene: TRBJ2-7
clone size: -
CDR3 protein: CASKSGDTYEQYF
CDR3 DNA: TGCGCCAGTAAGTCAGGGGATACCTACGAGCAGTACTTC

D gene: -
V gene: TRBV7-9
J gene: TRBJ2-5
clone size: -
CDR3 protein: CASSLGSLTQETQYF
CDR3 DNA: TGTGCCAGCAGCTTAGGTTCGCTAACGCAAGAGACCCAGTACTTC

D gene: TRBD2
V gene: TRBV4-1
J gene: TRBJ2-6
clone size: few
CDR3 protein: CASSHLGLADSSGANVLTF
CDR3 DNA: TGCGCCAGCAGCCACCTGGGACTAGCCGATAGCTCTGGGGCCAACGTCCTGACTTTC

D gene: TRBD2
V gene: TRBV3-1/TRBV3-2
J gene: TRBJ2-5
clone size: -
CDR3 protein: CASSESGGGQETQYF
CDR3 DNA: TGTGCCAGCAGCGAATCCGGGGGGGGCCAAGAGACCCAGTACTTC

D gene: -
V gene: TRBV5-4
J gene: TRBJ2-7
clone size: large
CDR3 protein: CASSPGTPYEQYF
CDR3 DNA: TGTGCCAGCAGCCCGGGGACTCCTTACGAGCAGTACTTC

D gene: TRBD2
V gene: TRBV3-1/TRBV3-2
J gene: TRBJ2-5
clone size: -
CDR3 protein: CASSATSGGAVGETQYF
CDR3 DNA: TGTGCCAGCAGCGCGACTAGCGGGGGGGCGGTTGGAGAGACCCAGTACTTC

D gene: -
V gene: TRBV5-1
J gene: TRBJ2-5
clone size: -
CDR3 protein: CASSFQGGVETQYF
CDR3 DNA: TGCGCCAGCAGCTTTCAGGGGGGGGTGGAGACCCAGTACTTC

D gene: -
V gene: TRBV7-8
J gene: TRBJ1-1
clone size: -
CDR3 protein: CASMVDRPFANTEAFF
CDR3 DNA: TGTGCCAGCATGGTTGACAGGCCCTTTGCGAACACTGAAGCTTTCTTT

D gene: -
V gene: TRBV5-4
J gene: TRBJ1-1
clone size: -
CDR3 protein: CASSLASENTEAFF
CDR3 DNA: TGTGCCAGCAGCTTGGCCTCGGAGAACACTGAAGCTTTCTTT

D gene: TRBD1
V gene: TRBV24-1
J gene: TRBJ2-2
clone size: -
CDR3 protein: CATSDPEGAGGELFF
CDR3 DNA: TGTGCCACCAGTGACCCTGAGGGGGCTGGTGGGGAGCTGTTTTTT

D gene: TRBD1
V gene: TRBV9
J gene: TRBJ1-1
clone size: -
CDR3 protein: CASSPSLPGTGRDTEAFF
CDR3 DNA: TGTGCCAGCAGCCCTTCACTCCCGGGGACAGGGAGGGACACTGAAGCTTTCTTT